The 10 T cell receptor beta chains given below trace back to one sample, sequenced in a study of cytomegalovirus exposure and HLA in healthy donors. The PCR contained 60 Vbeta and 13 Jbeta primers. Libraries were prepared by immunoSEQ multiplex PCR; TCRdb keeps only in-frame clonotypes and omits some of them. The sample contains about 110,000 clones, 82% of which appear only once. The sequencing input was PBMCs. The source of these receptors is a man aged 30-40 years in good health and CMV-seropositive.

The J gene is TRBJ2-5, the V gene TRBV4-1; 7 bases map to TRBD1. In germline, CDR1 is MGHRA, CDR2 YSYEKL. The CDR3 spans 14 residues. Trimming at V came to 1 base and at J to 4 bases, leaving 3 bases not matched to a gene. As DNA, the CDR3 is TGCGCCAGCAGCCAAGGACAGGGAGCAGAGACCCAGTACTTC. Its translation: CASSQGQGAETQYF.

V gene TRBV12-5 combines with J gene TRBJ1-5; D unclear. Trimming removed 2 bases at V and 4 bases at J, with 9 bases between. CDR1 is LGHNT and CDR2 is FRNRAP in the germline V gene. The CDR3 extends over 14 amino acids. This CDR3 is CASGLSRLNQPQHF. Written as DNA, the CDR3 is TGTGCTAGTGGTTTGTCGAGGTTAAATCAGCCCCAGCATTTT.

The J gene is TRBJ2-3, the V gene TRBV5-1; tentative D call: TRBD1 (6 bases). This CDR3 comprises 14 residues. The V and J ends lost 2 bases and 2 bases respectively, with 9 bases between them. The germline CDR1 and CDR2 sequences are SGHRS and YFSETQ. CDR3 protein: CASSLGGTTDTQYF. The DNA of the CDR3 is TGCGCCAGCAGCTTAGGGGGAACCACAGATACGCAGTATTTT.

This clone has more than one count but fewer than ten. This sequence joins TRBV19 and TRBJ2-2; weak D call: TRBD2 (5 bases). This CDR3 contains 17 residues. Germline values: CDR1 LNHDA, CDR2 SQIVND (reference sequence). The germline V and J ends were trimmed by 5 bases and 0 bases, with 16 bases remaining between them. The CDR3 bases are TGTGCCAGTAGTTTCATCGGACTGGACGCGAACACCGGGGAGCTGTTTTTT. It encodes CASSFIGLDANTGELFF.

The J gene is TRBJ1-5, the V gene TRBV27; 7 nucleotides match TRBD1. The trim removed 6 bases at V and 4 bases at J, leaving 6 bases unmatched. The CDR3 runs 14 residues. Germline CDR1 MNHEY, CDR2 SMNVEV (reference sequence). Here the CDR3 DNA reads TGTGCCAGCAGGACTTTACAGGGGAATCAGCCCCAGCATTTT. It translates to CASRTLQGNQPQHF.

This rearrangement joins TRBV30 to TRBJ1-2; 9 nucleotides match TRBD1. There are 14 residues in the CDR3. Per the germline V gene, CDR1 is GTSNPN and CDR2 is SVGIG (reference sequence). J lost 2 bases, V lost 4 bases, and 5 bases had no gene match. The CDR3 nucleotides read TGTGCCTGGACCGGGACAGGGAGAAACTATGGCTACACCTTC. As protein: CAWTGTGRNYGYTF.

Only one count was recorded for this clone. The chain recombines TRBV19 with TRBJ1-3; D remains ambiguous. The length of the CDR3 is 15 residues. Germline V gene sequence: CDR1 LNHDA, CDR2 SQIVND (reference sequence). The ends were cut back, 9 bases at V and 0 bases at J, with 15 bases in the middle. DNA of the CDR3: TGTGCCAGAACCGGGTTAAATGTCTCTGGAAACACCATATATTTT. Protein sequence: CARTGLNVSGNTIYF. Full variable domain (missing parts from reference TRBV19 and TRBJ1-3): DGGITQSPKYLFRKEGQNVTLSCEQNLNHDAMYWYRQDPGQGLRLIYYSQIVNDFQKGDIAEGYSVSREKKESFPLTVTSAQKNPTAFYLCARTGLNVSGNTIYFGEGSWLTVV.

This clone came up a few times. This sequence joins TRBV5-6 and TRBJ2-7; the D is unclear. This CDR3 has 11 residues. V lost 4 bases and J 4 bases, leaving 6 bases between the germline ends. CDR1 is SGHDT and CDR2 is YYEEEE in the germline V gene. CDR3 region: CASSADYEQYF. The CDR3 DNA reads as TGTGCCAGCAGCGCGGATTACGAGCAGTACTTC.

Concerning this clone itself: Other DNA sequences in the same sample also yield this CDR3. This chain uses TRBV7-9 with TRBJ1-1; TRBD1 matches 7 bases. The germline CDR1 and CDR2 sequences are SEHNR and FQNEAQ (reference sequence). V lost 0 bases, J lost 0 bases, and 1 base stayed unmatched. This CDR3 spans 15 amino acids. The DNA for the CDR3 is TGTGCCAGCAGCTTAGCACAGGGGATGAACACTGAAGCTTTCTTT. Translated, it gives CASSLAQGMNTEAFF.

The chain employs TRBV9 and TRBJ2-5, with D tentatively TRBD2 (5 bases). The J call may be mistaken, given a closer DNA end match to TRBJ2-7. The CDR3 sequence is 15 residues long. The germline V gene has CDR1 SGDLS and CDR2 YYNGEE. For the CDR3, the DNA is TGTGCCAGCAGCCCAGCGGTAGGGAACCTCTACGAGCAGTACTTC. Translated, it gives CASSPAVGNLYEQYF.